This TCR beta chain derives from a study of blood T cells in healthy people across ages. Germline V gene sequence: CDR1 DFQATT, CDR2 SNEGSKA (reference sequence). The CDR3 has 11 amino acids. The V end lost 6 bases, the J end lost 3 bases, and 9 bases lay between the germline ends. This clonotype was counted ten times or more. Primers used in a second PCR of roughly 6 to 11 cycles were a sample-barcoded 5' primer and a J-beta primer mix. One entry per CDR3 protein, called by TCRdb with MiXCR from the 5' RACE reads. Among hundreds of thousands of distinct CDR3 sequences listed, roughly 64% were seen once.

The chain couples TRBV20-1 to TRBJ2-7; maybe TRBD2 (5 bases). Material: blood. The receptor's source is a man younger than 45 in good health. CDR3 loop: CSAQAGYEQYF. CDR3 in DNA: TGCAGTGCCCAGGCGGGCTACGAGCAGTACTTC.